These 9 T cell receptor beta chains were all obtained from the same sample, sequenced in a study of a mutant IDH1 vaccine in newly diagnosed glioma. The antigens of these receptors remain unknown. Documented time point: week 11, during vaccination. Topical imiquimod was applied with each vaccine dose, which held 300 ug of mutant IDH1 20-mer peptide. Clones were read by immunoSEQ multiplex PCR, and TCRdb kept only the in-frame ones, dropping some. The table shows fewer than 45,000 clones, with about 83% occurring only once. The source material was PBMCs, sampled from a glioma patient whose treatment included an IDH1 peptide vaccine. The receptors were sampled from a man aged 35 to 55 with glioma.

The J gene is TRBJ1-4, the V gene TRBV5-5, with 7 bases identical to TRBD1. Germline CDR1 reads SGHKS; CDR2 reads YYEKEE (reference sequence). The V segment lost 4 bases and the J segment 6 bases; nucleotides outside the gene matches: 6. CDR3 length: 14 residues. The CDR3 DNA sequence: TGTGCCAGCAGCGCCGAGGGGGCGGATGAAAAACTGTTTTTT. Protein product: CASSAEGADEKLFF.

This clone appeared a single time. The CDR3 nucleotides are TGCGCCAGCAGCTTGGGGCAGGGTAGCGGTGGGGCCAACGTCCTGACTTTC. This encodes CASSLGQGSGGANVLTF. This rearrangement joins TRBV5-1 to TRBJ2-6, with D maybe TRBD2 (6 bases). The ends were cut back, 0 bases at V and 3 bases at J, with 13 bases in the middle. Per germline, CDR1 SGHRS and CDR2 YFSETQ. The CDR3 runs 17 residues.

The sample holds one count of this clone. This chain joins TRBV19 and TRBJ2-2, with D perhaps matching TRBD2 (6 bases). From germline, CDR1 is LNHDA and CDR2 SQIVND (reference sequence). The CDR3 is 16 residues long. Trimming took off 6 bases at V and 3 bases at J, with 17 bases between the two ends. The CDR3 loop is CASSRKAGIDTGELFF. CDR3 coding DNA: TGTGCCAGTAGCAGAAAGGCGGGGATCGACACCGGGGAGCTGTTTTTT.

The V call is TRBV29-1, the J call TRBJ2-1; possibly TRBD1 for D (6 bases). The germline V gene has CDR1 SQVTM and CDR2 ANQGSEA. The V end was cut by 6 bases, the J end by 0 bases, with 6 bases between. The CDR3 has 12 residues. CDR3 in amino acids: CSVRGSYNEQFF. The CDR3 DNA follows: TGCAGCGTCAGGGGCTCCTACAATGAGCAGTTCTTC.

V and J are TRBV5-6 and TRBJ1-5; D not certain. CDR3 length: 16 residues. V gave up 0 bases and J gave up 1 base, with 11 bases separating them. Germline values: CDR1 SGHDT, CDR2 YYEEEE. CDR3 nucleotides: TGTGCCAGCAGCTTGGGCTGGGTTCGAAGCAATCAGCCCCAGCATTTT. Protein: CASSLGWVRSNQPQHF.

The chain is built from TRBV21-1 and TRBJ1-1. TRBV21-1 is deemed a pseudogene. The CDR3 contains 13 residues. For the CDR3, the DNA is TGTGCCAGCAGACCTAAAAAGAACACTGAAGCTTTCTTT. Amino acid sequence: CASRPKKNTEAFF.

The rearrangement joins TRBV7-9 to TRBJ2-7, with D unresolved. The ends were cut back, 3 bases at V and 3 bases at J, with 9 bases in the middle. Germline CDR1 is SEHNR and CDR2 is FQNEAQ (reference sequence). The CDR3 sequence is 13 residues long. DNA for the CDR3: TGTGCCAGCAGCTTGGGCCGAAGCTACGAGCAGTACTTC. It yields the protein CASSLGRSYEQYF.

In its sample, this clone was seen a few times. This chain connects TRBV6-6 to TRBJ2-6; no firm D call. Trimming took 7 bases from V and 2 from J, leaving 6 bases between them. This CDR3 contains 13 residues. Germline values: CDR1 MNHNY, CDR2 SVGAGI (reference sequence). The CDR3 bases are TGTGCCAGCATGGCGACTGGGGCCAACGTCCTGACTTTC. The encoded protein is CASMATGANVLTF.

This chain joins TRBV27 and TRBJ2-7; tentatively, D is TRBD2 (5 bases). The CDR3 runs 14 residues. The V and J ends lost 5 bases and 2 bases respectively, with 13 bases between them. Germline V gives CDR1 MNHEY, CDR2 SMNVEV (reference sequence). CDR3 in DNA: TGTGCCAGCAGTGGAGCGGAACCCCCCTACGAGCAGTACTTC. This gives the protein CASSGAEPPYEQYF.